This passage covers 22 T cell receptor beta chains from one sample sequenced in a study of shared clonotypes between healthy human individuals (TCRdb year 2020). To prepare the library, the immunoSEQ multiplex PCR assay was applied. This is the immuneACCESS table as TCRdb keeps it, with only in-frame sequences that have V and J called. A part of the clones is gone; compared with another copy, unresolved V genes explain less than half, and the rest is unexplained. This sample comprises approximately 1,000,000 clones, about 72% of them detected only once. The ten most abundant clones make up 0.89% of the sample. The specimen was memory CD4+ T cells from PBMCs. The sample's cell subset or site label, decoded: CD45RA-negative fraction. These receptors were collected from a man younger than 35 in good health. Some clones in this sample may be carry-over from other donors' samples.

This clone is a singleton in its sample. The genes are TRBV13 and TRBJ2-3, with TRBD1 as a possible D gene (6 bases). This CDR3 is built from 14 residues. The germline gives CDR1 PRHDT, CDR2 FYEKMQ (reference sequence). Between the trimmed V and J ends, which lost 5 bases and 7 bases, there was a span of 16 bases. The CDR3 region has the DNA TGTGCCAGCAGCGTCAGACAGGAATTCAATACGCAGTATTTT. It encodes CASSVRQEFNTQYF.

The chain links TRBV30 to TRBJ1-6; 8 nucleotides line up with TRBD1. The junction had 2 bases not matched to a gene; V was cut back by 3 bases and J by 4 bases. CDR3 length: 14 amino acids. Germline V gives CDR1 GTSNPN, CDR2 SVGIG (reference sequence). CDR3 sequence: CAWRQGGYNSPLHF. CDR3 coding DNA: TGTGCCTGGAGACAGGGGGGTTATAATTCACCCCTCCACTTT.

The chain uses TRBV7-2 and TRBJ2-7, with 8 bases fitting TRBD1. The J segment lost 1 base and the V segment lost 5 bases, leaving 4 bases of the junction unmatched. CDR1 SGHTA and CDR2 FQGNSA come from the germline V gene. The CDR3 loop spans 14 amino acids. The CDR3 sequence is CASSRRTGSYEQYF. DNA of the CDR3: TGTGCCAGCAGCCGTCGGACAGGGTCCTACGAGCAGTACTTC.

This clone is a singleton in its sample. The rearrangement uses TRBV2 and TRBJ1-5, with 10 bases identical to TRBD1. CDR3 length: 15 amino acids. Germline CDR1 reads SNHLY; CDR2 reads FYNNEI. V gave up 6 bases and J gave up 4 bases; unmatched junction bases: 6. In nucleotides, the CDR3 is TGTGCCAGCAGGACGGACAGGGGGAGAAATCAGCCCCAGCATTTT. The encoded protein is CASRTDRGRNQPQHF. Supplemented by reference TRBV2 and TRBJ1-5, the full variable domain reads EPEVTQTPSHQVTQMGQEVILRCVPISNHLYFYWYRQILGQKVEFLVSFYNNEISEKSEIFDDQFSVERPDGSNFTLKIRSTKLEDSAMYFCASRTDRGRNQPQHFGDGTRLSIL.

This chain joins TRBV28 and TRBJ1-1, with 8 positions matching TRBD1. There are 15 residues in the CDR3. The V gene's germline CDR1 is MDHEN and CDR2 SYDVKM. With 5 bases clipped from V and 6 bases from J, the junction kept 11 bases outside the gene matches. The CDR3 sequence is CASSQSSTGEAEAFF. Here the CDR3 DNA reads TGTGCCAGCAGTCAATCCTCGACAGGGGAGGCTGAAGCTTTCTTT. Full variable domain (rest looked up from reference TRBV28 and TRBJ1-1): DVKVTQSSRYLVKRTGEKVFLECVQDMDHENMFWYRQDPGLGLRLIYFSYDVKMKEKGDIPEGYSVSREKKERFSLILESASTNQTSMYLCASSQSSTGEAEAFFGQGTRLTVV.

This chain connects TRBV29-1 to TRBJ1-3; D is undetermined. Germline assignment: CDR1 SQVTM and CDR2 ANQGSEA. Trimming stripped 3 bases from V and 4 bases from J, with 10 bases between. The CDR3 is made up of 13 amino acids. CDR3 protein: CSVESGSGNTIYF. The CDR3 DNA sequence: TGCAGCGTTGAGTCGGGCTCCGGAAACACCATATATTTT.

About this clone: Within the sample, other DNA sequences also encode this same CDR3. The CDR3 loop reads CAWSRVSYEQYF. In DNA, the CDR3 is TGTGCCTGGAGCAGGGTCTCCTACGAGCAGTACTTC. V is TRBV30 and J is TRBJ2-7, with D possibly matching TRBD1 (5 bases). This CDR3 has 12 residues. Germline V gene data show CDR1 as GTSNPN and CDR2 as SVGIG (reference sequence). With 3 bases removed from V and 0 bases from J, the gap between germline ends came to 6 bases. The full variable domain, in which reference TRBV30 and TRBJ2-7 provide the parts outside the CDR3, is SQTIHQWPATLVQPVGSPLSLECTVEGTSNPNLYWYRQAAGRGLQLLFYSVGIGQISSEVPQNLSASRPQDRQFILSSKKLLLSDSGFYLCAWSRVSYEQYFGPGTRLTVT.

This chain joins TRBV4-3 and TRBJ2-1; 9 bases are a match to TRBD1. The CDR3 has 17 amino acids. CDR1 and CDR2 (germline): LGHNA, YSLEER. J lost 1 base, V lost 1 base, and 5 bases had no gene match. CDR3 protein: CASSQGTGVESYNEQFF. The CDR3 region has the DNA TGCGCCAGCAGCCAAGGGACAGGGGTTGAGTCCTACAATGAGCAGTTCTTC.

Concerning this clone itself: This sample includes further DNA sequences coding for the same CDR3. The chain uses TRBV27 and TRBJ2-5; TRBD1 aligns across 7 bases. The CDR3 length is 14 residues. V lost 5 bases and J lost 4; bases outside the gene matches: 7. Germline CDR1 MNHEY, CDR2 SMNVEV (reference sequence). The CDR3 DNA reads as TGTGCCAGCAGTGCGACAGGGTTTCCAGAGACCCAGTACTTC. Amino acids: CASSATGFPETQYF.

As DNA, the CDR3 is TGTGCCAGCAGCAAAGGAAATGTACAGAAAAACACTGAAGCTTTCTTT. Translating gives CASSKGNVQKNTEAFF. This rearrangement joins TRBV21-1 to TRBJ1-1; whether TRBD1, the table's D call, matches the DNA was not checked. TRBV21-1 is termed a pseudogene. This CDR3 region has 16 residues.

V usage is TRBV7-2 and J usage is TRBJ2-7; D is tentatively TRBD1 or TRBD2 (5 bases each). Germline loops: CDR1 SGHTA, CDR2 FQGNSA. The CDR3 spans 14 residues. With 4 bases removed from V and 2 bases from J, the gap between germline ends came to 12 bases. The CDR3 nucleotides read TGTGCCAGCAGCTCCCGGGACGGGGCCTACGAGCAGTACTTC. Amino acid sequence: CASSSRDGAYEQYF.

The V and J genes are TRBV27 and TRBJ2-7, with TRBD1 identical over 8 bases. The CDR3 spans 16 residues. CDR1 MNHEY and CDR2 SMNVEV come from the germline V gene (reference sequence). Unmatched junction bases numbered 8, after V lost 3 bases and J lost 1 base. The CDR3 DNA is TGTGCCAGCAGTTTTTCGTATGGGACAGGATCCTACGAGCAGTACTTC. This translates into CASSFSYGTGSYEQYF.

This clone was found a few times. The rearrangement uses TRBV11-3 and TRBJ2-7; D might be TRBD2 (6 bases). Germline loops: CDR1 SGHNT, CDR2 YENEEA. There are 14 residues in the CDR3. V was pared by 3 bases and J by 0 bases, with 9 bases between. CDR3 residues: CASSFTGSSYEQYF. The CDR3 DNA reads as TGTGCCAGCAGCTTTACCGGGAGCTCCTACGAGCAGTACTTC.

CDR3 bases: TGTGCCAGCAGCCCCGGCATGGGAGAGGGGACTGAAGCTTTCTTT. It is translated as CASSPGMGEGTEAFF. V is TRBV11-3 and J is TRBJ1-1, with a possible D match to TRBD1 (5 bases). This CDR3 comprises 15 residues. CDR1 SGHNT and CDR2 YENEEA come from the germline V gene. Trimming removed 5 bases from V and 5 bases from J, with 18 bases in between.

The V gene is TRBV15, the J gene TRBJ1-2; no clear D gene. V lost 0 bases and J lost 5, with 7 bases in between. The germline V gene has CDR1 LNHNV and CDR2 YYDKDF (reference sequence). There are 13 residues in the CDR3. The chain's CDR3 is CATSRDWQYGYTF. Here the CDR3 DNA reads TGTGCCACCAGCAGAGATTGGCAGTATGGCTACACCTTC.

The gene calls are TRBV30 and TRBJ2-7; D remains ambiguous. The V end was cut by 0 bases, the J end by 0 bases, with 12 bases between. Germline V gene lookup returns CDR1 GTSNPN and CDR2 SVGIG (reference sequence). The CDR3 loop spans 15 amino acids. CDR3 nucleotide sequence: TGTGCCTGGAGTGTAAAGGGTTGGGGCTCCTACGAGCAGTACTTC. Protein product: CAWSVKGWGSYEQYF.

Points on this clone: Other DNA sequences in this sample translate to the same CDR3. The V gene is TRBV5-1, the J gene TRBJ2-1; TRBD1 matches at 8 bases. Trimming cost V 2 bases and J 0 bases; bases outside gene matches: 4. This CDR3 region has 16 residues. Germline assignment: CDR1 SGHRS and CDR2 YFSETQ. This CDR3 is CASSLRQGSSYNEQFF. CDR3 DNA: TGCGCCAGCAGCTTAAGACAGGGGAGCTCCTACAATGAGCAGTTCTTC.

The chain joins TRBV2 to TRBJ2-7; 11 nucleotides line up with TRBD2. This CDR3 spans 15 amino acids. Germline CDR1 and CDR2: SNHLY and FYNNEI. The J segment lost 2 bases and the V segment lost 2 bases, leaving 2 bases of the junction unmatched. As DNA, the CDR3 is TGTGCCAGCAGTGAACTGACTAGCGGGACCTACGAGCAGTACTTC. Encoded protein: CASSELTSGTYEQYF.

The chain uses TRBV29-1 and TRBJ2-3; perhaps TRBD2 as D (6 bases). Per the germline V gene, CDR1 is SQVTM and CDR2 is ANQGSEA. The V end lost 1 base, the J end lost 6 bases, and 14 bases lay between the germline ends. This CDR3 region has 14 residues. The chain's CDR3 is CSVEAGRGRDTQYF. The CDR3 DNA follows: TGCAGCGTTGAAGCGGGGAGAGGGAGGGATACGCAGTATTTT.

The rearrangement joins TRBV2 to TRBJ2-2; D might be TRBD1 (6 bases). CDR3 length equals 15 residues. Deletions cut 7 bases from V and 1 base from J, with 13 bases between. In germline, CDR1 is SNHLY, CDR2 FYNNEI. CDR3 sequence reads: CASTRTVVNTGELFF. In nucleotides, the CDR3 is TGTGCCAGCACTCGGACAGTTGTGAACACCGGGGAGCTGTTTTTT.

The chain uses TRBV19 and TRBJ1-2; D is unclear. Germline V gene lookup returns CDR1 LNHDA and CDR2 SQIVND (reference sequence). CDR3 length: 11 amino acids. The V end was cut by 6 bases, the J end by 8 bases, with 10 bases between. The CDR3 nucleotides are TGTGCCAGTAGGACGGCCGGGGGCTACACCTTC. The encoded protein is CASRTAGGYTF.

Worth noting for this clone: The sample contains more than one DNA sequence encoding this CDR3. CDR3 sequence: CASSSRVGGYEQYF. The CDR3 DNA follows: TGTGCCAGCAGCTCCCGGGTGGGAGGCTACGAGCAGTACTTC. J is TRBJ2-7 and V is TRBV7-2, with D possibly matching TRBD2 (6 bases). CDR3 size: 14 residues. Germline CDR1 SGHTA, CDR2 FQGNSA. V dropped 4 bases and J dropped 3 bases, with 13 bases sitting between them. The variable domain in full, with the rest retrieved from reference TRBV7-2 and TRBJ2-7, is GAGVSQSPSNKVTEKGKDVELRCDPISGHTALYWYRQSLGQGLEFLIYFQGNSAPDKSGLPSDRFSAERTGGSVSTLTIQRTQQEDSAVYLCASSSRVGGYEQYFGPGTRLTVT.